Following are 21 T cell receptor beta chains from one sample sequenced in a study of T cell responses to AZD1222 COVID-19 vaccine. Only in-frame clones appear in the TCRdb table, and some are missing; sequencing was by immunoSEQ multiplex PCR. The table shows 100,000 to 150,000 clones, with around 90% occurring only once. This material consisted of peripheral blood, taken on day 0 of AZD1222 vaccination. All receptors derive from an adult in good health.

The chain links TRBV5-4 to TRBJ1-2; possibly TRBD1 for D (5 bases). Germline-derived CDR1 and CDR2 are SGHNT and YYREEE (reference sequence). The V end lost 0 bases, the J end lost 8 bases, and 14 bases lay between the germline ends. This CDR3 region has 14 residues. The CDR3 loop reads CASSLGLAEGGYTF. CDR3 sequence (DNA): TGTGCCAGCAGCTTGGGCTTGGCAGAGGGGGGCTACACCTTC.

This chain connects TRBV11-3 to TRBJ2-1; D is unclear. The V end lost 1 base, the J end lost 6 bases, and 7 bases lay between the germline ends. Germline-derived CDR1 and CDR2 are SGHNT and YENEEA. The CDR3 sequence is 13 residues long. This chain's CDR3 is CASSLVHGNEQFF. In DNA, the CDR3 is TGTGCCAGCAGCTTAGTTCACGGCAATGAGCAGTTCTTC.

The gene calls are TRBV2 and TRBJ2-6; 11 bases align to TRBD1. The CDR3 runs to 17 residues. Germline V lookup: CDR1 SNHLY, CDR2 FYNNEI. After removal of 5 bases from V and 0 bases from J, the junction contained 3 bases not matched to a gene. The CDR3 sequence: CASSRDRGSSGANVLTF. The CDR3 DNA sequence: TGTGCCAGCAGTAGGGACAGGGGGAGCTCTGGGGCCAACGTCCTGACTTTC.

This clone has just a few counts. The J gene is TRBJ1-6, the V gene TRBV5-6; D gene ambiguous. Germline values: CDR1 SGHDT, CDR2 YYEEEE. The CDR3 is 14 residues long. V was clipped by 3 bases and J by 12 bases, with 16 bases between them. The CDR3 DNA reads TGTGCCAGCAGCTGGCGGGAGGAACTCCTACCCCTCCACTTT. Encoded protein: CASSWREELLPLHF.

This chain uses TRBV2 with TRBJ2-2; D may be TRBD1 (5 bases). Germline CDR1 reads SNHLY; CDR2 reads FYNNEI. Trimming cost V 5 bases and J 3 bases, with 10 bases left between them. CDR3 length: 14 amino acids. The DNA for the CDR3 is TGTGCCAGCAGTTTGGACATCTACACCGGGGAGCTGTTTTTT. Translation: CASSLDIYTGELFF.

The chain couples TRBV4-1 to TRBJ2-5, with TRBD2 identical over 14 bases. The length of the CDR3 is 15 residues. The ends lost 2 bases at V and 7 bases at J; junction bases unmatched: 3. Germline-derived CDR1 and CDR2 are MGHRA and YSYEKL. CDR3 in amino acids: CASSQTGTSGGTQYF. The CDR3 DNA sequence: TGCGCCAGCAGCCAAACGGGGACTAGCGGGGGGACCCAGTACTTC.

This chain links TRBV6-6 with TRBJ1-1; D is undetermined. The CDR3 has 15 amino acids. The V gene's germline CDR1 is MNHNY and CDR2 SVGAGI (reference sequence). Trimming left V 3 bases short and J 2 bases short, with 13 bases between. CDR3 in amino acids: CASSYPTRPNTEAFF. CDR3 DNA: TGTGCCAGCAGTTATCCGACAAGACCCAACACTGAAGCTTTCTTT.

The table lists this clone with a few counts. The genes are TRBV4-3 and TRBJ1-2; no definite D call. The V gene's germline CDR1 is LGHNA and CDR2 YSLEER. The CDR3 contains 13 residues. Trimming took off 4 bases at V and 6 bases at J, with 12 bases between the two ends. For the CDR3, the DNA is TGCGCCAGCAGCCCCGGTAGGGAGGATGGCTACACCTTC. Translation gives CASSPGREDGYTF.

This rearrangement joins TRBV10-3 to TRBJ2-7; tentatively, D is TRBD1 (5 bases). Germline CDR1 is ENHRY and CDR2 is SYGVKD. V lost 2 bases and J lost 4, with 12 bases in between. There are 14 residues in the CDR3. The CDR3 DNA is TGTGCCATCAGTGAGGGGCAGGGTCGGTACGAGCAGTACTTC. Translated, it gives CAISEGQGRYEQYF.

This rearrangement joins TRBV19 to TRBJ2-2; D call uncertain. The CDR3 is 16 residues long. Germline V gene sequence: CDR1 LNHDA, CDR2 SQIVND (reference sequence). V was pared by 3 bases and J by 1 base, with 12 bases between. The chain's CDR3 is CASSILGSVNTGELFF. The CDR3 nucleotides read TGTGCCAGTAGTATTCTAGGGTCGGTGAACACCGGGGAGCTGTTTTTT.

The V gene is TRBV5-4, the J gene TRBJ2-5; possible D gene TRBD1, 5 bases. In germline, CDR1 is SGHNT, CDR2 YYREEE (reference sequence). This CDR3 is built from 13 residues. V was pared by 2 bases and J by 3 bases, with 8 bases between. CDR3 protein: CASSLVGEETQYF. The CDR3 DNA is TGTGCCAGCAGCTTAGTAGGGGAAGAGACCCAGTACTTC. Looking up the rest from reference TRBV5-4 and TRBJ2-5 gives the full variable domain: ETGVTQSPTHLIKTRGQQVTLRCSSQSGHNTVSWYQQALGQGPQFIFQYYREEENGRGNFPPRFSGLQFPNYSSELNVNALELDDSALYLCASSLVGEETQYFGPGTRLLVL.

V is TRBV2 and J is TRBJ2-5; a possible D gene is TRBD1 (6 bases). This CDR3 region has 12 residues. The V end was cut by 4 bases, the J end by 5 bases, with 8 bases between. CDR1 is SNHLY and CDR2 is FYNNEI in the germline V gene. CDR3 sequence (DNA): TGTGCCAGCAGTGGGGGGCTGGAGACCCAGTACTTC. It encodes CASSGGLETQYF.

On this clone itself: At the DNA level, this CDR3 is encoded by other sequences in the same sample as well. CDR3 loop: CASRAGTGNEKLFF. CDR3 bases: TGTGCCAGCAGAGCCGGGACAGGCAATGAAAAACTGTTTTTT. The chain couples TRBV6-5 to TRBJ1-4, with TRBD1 matching over 8 bases. The CDR3 is made up of 14 amino acids. V shed 6 bases, J shed 5 bases, and the junction held 5 bases outside the gene matches. Germline lookup yields CDR1 MNHEY and CDR2 SVGAGI.

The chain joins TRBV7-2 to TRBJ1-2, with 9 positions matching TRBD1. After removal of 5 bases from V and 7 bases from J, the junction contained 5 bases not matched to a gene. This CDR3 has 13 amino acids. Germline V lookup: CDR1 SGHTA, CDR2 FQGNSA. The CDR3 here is CASSPTGGSGYTF. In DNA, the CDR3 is TGTGCCAGCAGCCCGACAGGGGGGTCTGGCTACACCTTC.

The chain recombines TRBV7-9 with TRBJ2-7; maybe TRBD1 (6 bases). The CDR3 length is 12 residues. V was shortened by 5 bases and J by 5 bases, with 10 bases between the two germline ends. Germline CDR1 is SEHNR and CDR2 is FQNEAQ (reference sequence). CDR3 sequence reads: CASSIHRDEQYF. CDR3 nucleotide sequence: TGTGCCAGCAGCATACACAGGGACGAGCAGTACTTC.

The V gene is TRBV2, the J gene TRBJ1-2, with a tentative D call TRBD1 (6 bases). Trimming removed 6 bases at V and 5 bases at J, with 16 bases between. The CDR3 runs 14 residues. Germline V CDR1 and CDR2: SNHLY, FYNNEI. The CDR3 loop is CASSIDRTVYGYTF. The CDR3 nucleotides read TGTGCCAGCAGCATCGACAGGACCGTTTATGGCTACACCTTC.

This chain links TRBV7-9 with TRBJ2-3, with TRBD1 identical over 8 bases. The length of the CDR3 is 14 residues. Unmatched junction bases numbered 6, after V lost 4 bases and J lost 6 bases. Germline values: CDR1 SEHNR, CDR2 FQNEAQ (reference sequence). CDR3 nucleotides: TGTGCCAGCAGCTCAGGACAGGGTGGGGATACGCAGTATTTT. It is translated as CASSSGQGGDTQYF.

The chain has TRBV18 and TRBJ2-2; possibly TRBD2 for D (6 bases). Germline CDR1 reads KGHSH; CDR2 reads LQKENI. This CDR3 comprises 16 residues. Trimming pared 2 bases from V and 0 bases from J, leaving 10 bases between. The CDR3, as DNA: TGTGCCAGCTCACCAACTAGCCTCCCGAACACCGGGGAGCTGTTTTTT. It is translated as CASSPTSLPNTGELFF.

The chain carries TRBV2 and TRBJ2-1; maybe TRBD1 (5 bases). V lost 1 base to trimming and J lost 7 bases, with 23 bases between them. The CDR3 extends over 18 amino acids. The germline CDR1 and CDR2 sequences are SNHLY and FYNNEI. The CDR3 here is CASSEVGKGVRWSNEQFF. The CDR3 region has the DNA TGTGCCAGCAGTGAAGTGGGGAAAGGGGTGAGGTGGTCTAATGAGCAGTTCTTC.

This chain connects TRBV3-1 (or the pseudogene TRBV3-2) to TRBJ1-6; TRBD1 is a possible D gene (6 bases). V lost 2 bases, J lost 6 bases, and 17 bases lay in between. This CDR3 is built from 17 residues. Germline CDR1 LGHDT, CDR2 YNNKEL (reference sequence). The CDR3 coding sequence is TGTGCCAGCAGCCAAACTTTTTCGCCGGGGGCTAATTCACCCCTCCACTTT. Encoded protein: CASSQTFSPGANSPLHF.

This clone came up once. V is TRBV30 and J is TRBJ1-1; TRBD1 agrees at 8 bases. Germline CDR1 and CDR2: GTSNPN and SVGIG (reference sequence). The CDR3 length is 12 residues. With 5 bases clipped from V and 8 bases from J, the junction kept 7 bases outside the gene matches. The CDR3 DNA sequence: TGTGCCTGGGTCGACAGGGGCGCGGAAGCTTTCTTT. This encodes CAWVDRGAEAFF.